This T cell receptor (beta chain) was retrieved from a study of shared clonotypes between healthy human individuals (dated by TCRdb to 2020 to 2021). Looking at the study overall: The cohort included three men and a couple of women between 18 and 49 years of age. Blood TCR repertoires of four to six healthy adults were deeply sequenced to estimate repertoire size and the extent of clonotype sharing between individuals. To increase sequencing depth and limit assay-specific biases, different laboratories used diverse techniques to prepare libraries and sequence TCR repertoires. For each donor, CD4 naive and CD4 memory were each given three plates, CD8 naive was given two plates, and CD8 memory was given one plate. Between about 0.94 and 8.9 billion PBMCs per donor were obtained by leukapheresis.

A note on this clone: What antigen it recognizes has not been identified. Within one base of it there is no much larger clone, and no base qualities were kept. This specimen includes other DNA sequences encoding the same CDR3.

The donors were healthy, HIV-negative adults with no recently reported acute infections or vaccinations. All donors were Caucasian adults living in Nashville, Tennessee, USA. CD4+ T cells were enriched by magnetic negative selection; naive cells were then positively selected on CD45RA, and the negative fraction formed the memory subset. Blood was collected by leukapheresis, and PBMCs were isolated by Ficoll-Histopaque density gradient centrifugation and then cryopreserved in liquid nitrogen vapor phase. Analytical flow cytometry was used to check the purity and quantity of each magnetically sorted T cell population. Genomic DNA was isolated from every sorted fraction and measured by UV absorbance on a Nanodrop 2000c. Summary of the overall study and its limitations: Based on pairwise subsampling, the degree of clonotype sharing among donors was expected to be affected by sequencing depth. Rarefaction of sorted-subset datasets indicated incomplete sequencing despite the large sequencing depth. Larger estimated clonotype richness was generally found for naive subsets than for memory subsets. Across four donors, approximately 5% of naive CD4, roughly 3.8% of naive CD8, approximately 2.5% of memory CD4, and under 0.45% of memory CD8 clonotypes were shared. Only blood was sampled, and tissue TCR repertoires likely differ from those in blood. Compared with non-shared clonotypes, clonotypes shared by all four sorted-subset donors had higher generation probabilities. Because the study included only a small number of donors, the genetic and exposure-history diversity represented was limited.

Taken from cysteine to phenylalanine, the CDR3 has 12 residues. Only the CDR3 DNA stays, 36 bases, in frame from base 1. The germline V gene sets CDR1 to SGHDT and CDR2 to YYEEEE. A distance of 7 bases separates the germline ends of V and J, which lose 4 bases and 2 bases respectively. Using the deep immunoSEQ assay, multiplex PCR amplified TCR CDR3 regions from genomic DNA. Genomic DNA extracted from each cell subset was distributed evenly over all wells of several immunoSEQ 96-well plates, and each plate served as one replicate. Each replicate PCR for sorted subsets received 150 to 250 ng genomic DNA, equal to roughly 33,000 T cell genomes. Purified libraries were quantified with a Qubit 3.0 fluorometer, sized on a Bioanalyzer 2100, and re-quantified with the KAPA Library Quantification kit. Every immunoSEQ 96-well plate was sequenced on a dedicated single-read 150-cycle Illumina NextSeq 550 flow cell. The paper's data handling went like this. Because the immunoSEQ output included only junctional sequences and no quality scores, the filtering could not be the same as the filtering used for full-length reads. Sequences were annotated with PyIR, a Python wrapper for IgBLAST v1.9, using IMGT germline references to assign V/J genes and CDR3. Reads were filtered out if the reads had weak V/J assignments (E-value above 1e-6), no CDR3, stop codons, out-of-frame junctions, or ambiguous translated residues. V3J clonotypes were defined as sequences sharing an identical inferred V gene, J gene, and CDR3 amino acid sequence. The percentage overlap between two repertoires was calculated by dividing the number of shared unique clonotypes by the size of the smaller repertoire. RTK rarefaction, the Chao1 estimator, and Recon v2.1 estimates of unobserved clonotypes were used to assess repertoire richness. OLGA was used to compute generation probabilities for all TCRbeta clonotypes that the gDNA method yielded from a few donors. TCRdb's version of the immuneACCESS table is confined to in-frame rearrangements and falls short of the full clone set. An unresolved V gene accounts for under half of the shortfall where checked; the remainder is of unknown origin. The V and J calls and clone size come from that table; D and trimming were worked out from the DNA. Here the sample has some 2,000,000 clones; 95% occur a single time. Around 0.13% of the sample goes to the ten largest clones.

The clonotype comes from a man between 18 and 29 years old in good health. The chain employs TRBV5-6 and TRBJ2-7, and possibly TRBD1, on 6 matching bases. The sequencing input was naive CD4+ T cells sorted from blood. Taken with the paper, the label for cell subset or site translates to: CD45RA+ positively selected. CDR3 protein: CASSRDTYEQYF. The nucleotides read TGTGCCAGCAGCAGGGACACCTACGAGCAGTACTTC.